The 4 T cell receptor beta chains presented below share a single source sample, sequenced in a study of Ad26.COV2.S vaccination and SARS-CoV-2 variants. This sample's treatment: roughly 20 received Ad26.COV2.S at low or high dose, single or two shots; 5 received placebo; per-sample allocation not given. On day 63 after the first injection, vaccine and placebo recipients gave samples. The protocol was immunoSEQ multiplex PCR, while the TCRdb copy is restricted to in-frame clones and leaves out a portion. The sample includes around 420,000 clones, 85% to 90% of them seen just once. The source was peripheral blood, collected in a trial of Ad26.COV2.S vaccine versus placebo. The source is a person aged 18-60 years who received the Ad26.COV2.S COVID-19 vaccine or a placebo.

The rearrangement uses TRBV5-4 and TRBJ2-1; 8 bases map to TRBD1. The CDR3 length is 15 residues. Germline V gene sequence: CDR1 SGHNT, CDR2 YYREEE (reference sequence). With 2 bases clipped from V and 9 bases from J, the junction kept 10 bases outside the gene matches. CDR3 sequence reads: CASSFGTGNKGEQFF. The CDR3 coding sequence is TGTGCCAGCAGCTTCGGGACAGGTAACAAAGGTGAGCAGTTCTTC.

The rearrangement uses TRBV29-1 and TRBJ1-2; unclear D gene. Germline CDR1 and CDR2: SQVTM and ANQGSEA. This CDR3 region has 13 residues. Trimming stripped 7 bases from V and 4 bases from J, with 16 bases between. As DNA, the CDR3 is TGCAGCGGGTCTGCTCCCACGGGCTATGGCTACACCTTC. Amino acids: CSGSAPTGYGYTF.

V usage is TRBV29-1 and J usage is TRBJ1-2, with D maybe TRBD1 (5 bases). Germline V CDR1 and CDR2: SQVTM, ANQGSEA. V was cut by 3 bases and J by 5 bases, with 16 bases left in between. This CDR3 is 14 amino acids long. The chain's CDR3 is CSVDTSDRLYGYTF. The CDR3 nucleotides are TGCAGCGTTGATACCTCAGACAGACTATATGGCTACACCTTC.

The chain links TRBV27 to TRBJ1-1; 7 bases fit TRBD1. Germline values: CDR1 MNHEY, CDR2 SMNVEV (reference sequence). The J segment lost 7 bases and the V segment lost 0 bases, leaving 11 bases of the junction unmatched. The length of the CDR3 is 16 residues. The CDR3 nucleotides are TGTGCCAGCAGTTTATCTTTTGGGGCAGGGGGGGGTGAAGCTTTCTTT. This sequence encodes CASSLSFGAGGGEAFF.